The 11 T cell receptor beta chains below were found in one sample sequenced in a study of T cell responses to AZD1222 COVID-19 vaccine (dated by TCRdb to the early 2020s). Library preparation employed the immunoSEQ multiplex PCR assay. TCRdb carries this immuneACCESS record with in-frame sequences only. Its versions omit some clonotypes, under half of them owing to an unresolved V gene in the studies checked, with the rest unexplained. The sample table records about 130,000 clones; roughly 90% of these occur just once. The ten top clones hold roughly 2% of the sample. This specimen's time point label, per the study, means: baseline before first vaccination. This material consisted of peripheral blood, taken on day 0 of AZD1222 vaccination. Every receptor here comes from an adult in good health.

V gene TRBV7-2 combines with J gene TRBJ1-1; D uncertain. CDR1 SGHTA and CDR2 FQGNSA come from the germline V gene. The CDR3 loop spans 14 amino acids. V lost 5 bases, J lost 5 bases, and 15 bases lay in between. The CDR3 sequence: CASSLKSVRTEAFF. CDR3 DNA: TGTGCCAGCAGCCTTAAGAGTGTGAGGACTGAAGCTTTCTTT.

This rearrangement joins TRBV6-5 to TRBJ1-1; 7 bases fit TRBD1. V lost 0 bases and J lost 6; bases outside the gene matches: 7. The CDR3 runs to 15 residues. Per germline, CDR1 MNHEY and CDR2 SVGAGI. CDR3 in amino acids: CASSYSRYGTAEAFF. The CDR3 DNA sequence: TGTGCCAGCAGTTACTCTCGTTATGGGACAGCTGAAGCTTTCTTT.

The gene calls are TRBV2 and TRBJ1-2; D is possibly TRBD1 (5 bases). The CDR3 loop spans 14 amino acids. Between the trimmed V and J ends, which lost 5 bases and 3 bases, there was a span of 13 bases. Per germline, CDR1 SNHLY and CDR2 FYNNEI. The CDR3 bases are TGTGCCAGCAGTTACAGGAGGGGCGACTATGGCTACACCTTC. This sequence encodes CASSYRRGDYGYTF. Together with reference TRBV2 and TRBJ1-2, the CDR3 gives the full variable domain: EPEVTQTPSHQVTQMGQEVILRCVPISNHLYFYWYRQILGQKVEFLVSFYNNEISEKSEIFDDQFSVERPDGSNFTLKIRSTKLEDSAMYFCASSYRRGDYGYTFGSGTRLTVV.

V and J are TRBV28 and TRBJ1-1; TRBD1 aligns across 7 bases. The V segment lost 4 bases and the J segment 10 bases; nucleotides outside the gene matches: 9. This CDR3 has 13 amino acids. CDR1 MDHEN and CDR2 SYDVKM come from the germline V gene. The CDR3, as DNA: TGTGCCAGCAGTTCCCCGGGAAGGGGGCTAGCTTTCTTT. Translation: CASSSPGRGLAFF.

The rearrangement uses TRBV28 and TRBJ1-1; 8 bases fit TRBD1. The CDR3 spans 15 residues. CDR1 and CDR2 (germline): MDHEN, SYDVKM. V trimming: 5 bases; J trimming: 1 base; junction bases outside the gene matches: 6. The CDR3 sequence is CASSDQDRGNTEAFF. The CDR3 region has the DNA TGTGCCAGCAGTGATCAAGACAGGGGGAACACTGAAGCTTTCTTT.

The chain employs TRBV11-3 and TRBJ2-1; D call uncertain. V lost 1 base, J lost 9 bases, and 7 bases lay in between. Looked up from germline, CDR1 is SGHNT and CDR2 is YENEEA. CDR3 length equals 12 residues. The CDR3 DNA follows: TGTGCCAGCAGCTTAGGGGGTATTGAGCAGTTCTTC. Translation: CASSLGGIEQFF.

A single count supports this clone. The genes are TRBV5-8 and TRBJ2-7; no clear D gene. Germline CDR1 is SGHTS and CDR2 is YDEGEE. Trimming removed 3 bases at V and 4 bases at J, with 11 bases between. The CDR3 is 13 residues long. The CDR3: CASSSYSTYEQYF. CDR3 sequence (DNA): TGTGCCAGCAGCTCCTACTCGACTTACGAGCAGTACTTC.

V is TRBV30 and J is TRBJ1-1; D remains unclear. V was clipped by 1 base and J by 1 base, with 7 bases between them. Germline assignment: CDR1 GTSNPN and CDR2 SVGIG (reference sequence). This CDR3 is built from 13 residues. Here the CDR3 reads CAWSGSSNTEAFF. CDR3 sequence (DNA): TGTGCCTGGAGTGGCAGCTCGAACACTGAAGCTTTCTTT.

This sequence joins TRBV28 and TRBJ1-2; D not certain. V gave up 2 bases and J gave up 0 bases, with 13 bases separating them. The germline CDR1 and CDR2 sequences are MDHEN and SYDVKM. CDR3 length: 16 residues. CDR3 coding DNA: TGTGCCAGCAGTTTAGGGCAGGTAGACTCTAACTATGGCTACACCTTC. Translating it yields CASSLGQVDSNYGYTF.

CDR3 sequence: CATIINREMNTEAFF. CDR3 sequence (DNA): TGTGCCACCATTATAAACAGGGAAATGAACACTGAAGCTTTCTTT. V is TRBV6-5 and J is TRBJ1-1; possibly TRBD1 for D (6 bases). Germline values: CDR1 MNHEY, CDR2 SVGAGI. The CDR3 has 15 amino acids. Deletions cut 10 bases from V and 0 bases from J, with 18 bases between.

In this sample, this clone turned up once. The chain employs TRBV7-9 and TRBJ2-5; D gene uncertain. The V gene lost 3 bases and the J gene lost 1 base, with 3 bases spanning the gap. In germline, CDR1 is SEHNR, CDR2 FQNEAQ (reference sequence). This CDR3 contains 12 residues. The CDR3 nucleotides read TGTGCCAGCAGCTTCCTCCAAGAGACCCAGTACTTC. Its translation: CASSFLQETQYF.